The 17 T cell receptor beta chains below come from one sample, sequenced in a study of cytomegalovirus exposure and HLA in healthy donors. Vbeta (60) and Jbeta (13) primers were used in the PCR. Sequenced by immunoSEQ multiplex PCR; TCRdb stores in-frame clones only, minus some. The sample includes 150,000 to 190,000 clones, about 85% of them seen just once. Sample: PBMCs. These TCRs come from a woman younger than 35 in good health and CMV-seronegative.

The chain is built from TRBV5-5 and TRBJ2-1, with 10 bases lining up with TRBD2. The CDR3 totals 15 residues. From germline, CDR1 is SGHKS and CDR2 YYEKEE (reference sequence). After removal of 4 bases from V and 4 bases from J, the junction contained 5 bases not matched to a gene. This CDR3 reads CASSQREGPYNEQFF. The CDR3 region has the DNA TGTGCCAGCAGCCAGCGGGAGGGCCCGTACAATGAGCAGTTCTTC.

The chain carries TRBV10-3 and TRBJ2-5, with a weak D call TRBD1 (5 bases). Between the trimmed V and J ends, which lost 2 bases and 5 bases, there was a span of 9 bases. Germline-derived CDR1 and CDR2 are ENHRY and SYGVKD. CDR3 length: 13 amino acids. CDR3 bases: TGTGCCATCAGTGAGGGGGCTGGGGAGACCCAGTACTTC. The encoded protein is CAISEGAGETQYF.

This clone has a handful of counts. This chain uses TRBV7-2 with TRBJ2-7; 9 bases are a match to TRBD2. Trimming cost V 5 bases and J 5 bases; bases outside gene matches: 13. Germline assignment: CDR1 SGHTA and CDR2 FQGNSA. The CDR3 totals 16 residues. The CDR3 sequence: CASSKGGTSITHEQYF. The CDR3 DNA is TGTGCCAGCAGCAAAGGCGGGACTAGCATAACCCACGAGCAGTACTTC.

The V call is TRBV7-2, the J call TRBJ1-5; TRBD1 might be the D (5 bases). V lost 1 base and J 5 bases, leaving 18 bases between the germline ends. This CDR3 has 17 residues. Germline CDR1 reads SGHTA; CDR2 reads FQGNSA. The CDR3 DNA reads as TGTGCCAGCAGCTTAGGCATGGGGCTGACGTTTGATCAGCCCCAGCATTTT. Translating it yields CASSLGMGLTFDQPQHF.

The V and J genes are TRBV5-8 and TRBJ2-1; 9 positions agree with TRBD2. J lost 0 bases, V lost 3 bases, and 4 bases had no gene match. Germline assignment: CDR1 SGHTS and CDR2 YDEGEE. The CDR3 contains 16 residues. CDR3 sequence (DNA): TGTGCCAGCAGCTATAGCGGGGGCCCCTCCTACAATGAGCAGTTCTTC. Translated: CASSYSGGPSYNEQFF.

This clone has more than one count but fewer than ten. The V gene is TRBV7-2, the J gene TRBJ1-2; D not resolved. The CDR3 has 12 amino acids. The germline gives CDR1 SGHTA, CDR2 FQGNSA. V was clipped by 2 bases and J by 4 bases, with 5 bases between them. In DNA, the CDR3 is TGTGCCAGCAGCTTACGGGGCTATGGCTACACCTTC. Translated: CASSLRGYGYTF.

This rearrangement joins TRBV7-9 to TRBJ2-3; 11 bases agree with TRBD1. The V gene end was trimmed by 4 bases and the J gene end by 0 bases; junction bases not matched to a gene: 3. The CDR3 is 16 amino acids. Germline CDR1 is SEHNR and CDR2 is FQNEAQ (reference sequence). The CDR3, as DNA: TGTGCCAGCAGCTCCGGGACAGGGGGGAGCACAGATACGCAGTATTTT. Translation gives CASSSGTGGSTDTQYF.

The chain links TRBV5-6 to TRBJ1-4; D is perhaps TRBD1 (5 bases). V was cut by 1 base and J by 6 bases, with 10 bases left in between. The CDR3 has 14 amino acids. CDR1 is SGHDT and CDR2 is YYEEEE in the germline V gene. The CDR3 sequence: CASSLRQGYEKLFF. The CDR3 nucleotides are TGTGCCAGCAGCTTGCGTCAGGGTTATGAAAAACTGTTTTTT.

The chain combines TRBV7-3 with TRBJ2-3; D possibly corresponds to TRBD2 (5 bases). Trimming cost V 1 base and J 0 bases, with 11 bases left between them. Germline CDR1 and CDR2: SGHTA and FQGTGA. The length of the CDR3 is 16 residues. CDR3 amino acids: CASSLNSGASTDTQYF. The CDR3 nucleotides read TGTGCCAGCAGCTTAAACAGCGGAGCTAGCACAGATACGCAGTATTTT.

This clone was seen just once. The chain couples TRBV9 to TRBJ2-2; 10 nucleotides agree with TRBD1. V lost 4 bases to trimming and J lost 2 bases; unmatched junction nucleotides: 5. CDR1 is SGDLS, CDR2 YYNGEE, per germline. This CDR3 spans 16 amino acids. The CDR3 nucleotides read TGTGCCAGCAGCTTAGGACAGGGGGGTAACACCGGGGAGCTGTTTTTT. This translates into CASSLGQGGNTGELFF. The variable domain in full, with the rest retrieved from reference TRBV9 and TRBJ2-2, is DSGVTQTPKHLITATGQRVTLRCSPRSGDLSVYWYQQSLDQGLQFLIQYYNGEERAKGNILERFSAQQFPDLHSELNLSSLELGDSALYFCASSLGQGGNTGELFFGEGSRLTVL.

The chain combines TRBV6-5 with TRBJ1-1, with a tentative D call TRBD1 (6 bases). V gave up 1 base and J gave up 2 bases, with 8 bases separating them. Germline lookup yields CDR1 MNHEY and CDR2 SVGAGI. The CDR3 is 14 residues long. The CDR3 here is CASSYLQGNTEAFF. The CDR3 DNA is TGTGCCAGCAGTTACTTACAGGGAAACACTGAAGCTTTCTTT.

The chain uses TRBV30 and TRBJ1-1; possibly TRBD1 for D (5 bases). The V end lost 4 bases, the J end lost 6 bases, and 12 bases lay between the germline ends. Germline V lookup: CDR1 GTSNPN, CDR2 SVGIG (reference sequence). There are 12 residues in the CDR3. As DNA, the CDR3 is TGTGCCTGGACCGGGGGGAAGGCTGAAGCTTTCTTT. Protein: CAWTGGKAEAFF.

The rearrangement uses TRBV7-2 and TRBJ1-2; D gene uncertain. The CDR3 loop spans 12 amino acids. Per germline, CDR1 SGHTA and CDR2 FQGNSA. V lost 1 base, J lost 8 bases, and 8 bases lay in between. CDR3: CASSLDYVGYTF. In nucleotides, the CDR3 is TGTGCCAGCAGCTTAGACTACGTGGGCTACACCTTC.

The chain uses TRBV7-8 and TRBJ2-4; D remains unclear. The germline V gene has CDR1 SGHVS and CDR2 FQNEAQ. The CDR3 extends over 12 amino acids. V lost 3 bases to trimming and J lost 3 bases, with 3 bases between them. The CDR3 nucleotides are TGTGCCAGCAGCTTCAGCAAAAACATTCAGTACTTC. Amino acid sequence: CASSFSKNIQYF.

The rearrangement uses TRBV30 and TRBJ2-1; 11 nucleotides match TRBD2. The CDR3 is 15 amino acids. J lost 4 bases, V lost 2 bases, and 4 bases had no gene match. The V gene's germline CDR1 is GTSNPN and CDR2 SVGIG (reference sequence). In DNA form, the CDR3 reads TGTGCCTGGAGTACTAGCGGGAGTATTTACAATGAGCAGTTCTTC. It codes for CAWSTSGSIYNEQFF.

The chain couples TRBV28 to TRBJ2-5, with a tentative D call TRBD2 (5 bases). Trimming cost V 7 bases and J 2 bases, with 11 bases left between them. The germline CDR1 and CDR2 sequences are MDHEN and SYDVKM. The CDR3 totals 13 residues. CDR3 bases: TGTGCCAGCAACGAGGGAGCTCAAGAGACCCAGTACTTC. Translation gives CASNEGAQETQYF.

The genes are TRBV7-2 and TRBJ2-7; 8 positions match TRBD2. Germline V gives CDR1 SGHTA, CDR2 FQGNSA. The length of the CDR3 is 14 residues. The trim removed 5 bases at V and 6 bases at J, leaving 9 bases unmatched. CDR3 region: CASSQSGSRIEQYF. Here the CDR3 DNA reads TGTGCCAGCAGCCAAAGCGGGAGCAGGATCGAGCAGTACTTC. Full variable domain (remainder filled in from reference TRBV7-2 and TRBJ2-7): GAGVSQSPSNKVTEKGKDVELRCDPISGHTALYWYRQSLGQGLEFLIYFQGNSAPDKSGLPSDRFSAERTGGSVSTLTIQRTQQEDSAVYLCASSQSGSRIEQYFGPGTRLTVT.